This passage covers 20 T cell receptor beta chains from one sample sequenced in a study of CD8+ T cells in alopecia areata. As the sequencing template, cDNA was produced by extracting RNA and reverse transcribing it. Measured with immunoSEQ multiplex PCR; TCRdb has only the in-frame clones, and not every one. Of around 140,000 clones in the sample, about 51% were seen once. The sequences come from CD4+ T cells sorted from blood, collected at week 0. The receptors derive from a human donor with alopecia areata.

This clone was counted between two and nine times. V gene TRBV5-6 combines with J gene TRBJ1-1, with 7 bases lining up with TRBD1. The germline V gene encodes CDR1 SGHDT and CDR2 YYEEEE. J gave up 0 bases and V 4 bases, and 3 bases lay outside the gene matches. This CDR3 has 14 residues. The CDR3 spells CASSLQGMNTEAFF. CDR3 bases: TGTGCCAGCAGCCTACAGGGGATGAACACTGAAGCTTTCTTT.

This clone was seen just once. CDR3 sequence reads: CASSLPRSGELFF. The CDR3, as DNA: TGTGCCAGCAGCCTACCGAGGAGTGGGGAGCTGTTTTTT. This rearrangement joins TRBV5-4 to TRBJ2-2; no reliable D call. Germline V gene sequence: CDR1 SGHNT, CDR2 YYREEE (reference sequence). This CDR3 has 13 residues. V dropped 4 bases and J dropped 8 bases, with 12 bases sitting between them.

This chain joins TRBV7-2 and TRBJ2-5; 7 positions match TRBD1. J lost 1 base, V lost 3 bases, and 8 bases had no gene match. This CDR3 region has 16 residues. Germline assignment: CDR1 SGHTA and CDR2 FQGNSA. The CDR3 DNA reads TGTGCCAGCAGCTTCGGCAGGGGGAGTGGCCAAGAGACCCAGTACTTC. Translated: CASSFGRGSGQETQYF.

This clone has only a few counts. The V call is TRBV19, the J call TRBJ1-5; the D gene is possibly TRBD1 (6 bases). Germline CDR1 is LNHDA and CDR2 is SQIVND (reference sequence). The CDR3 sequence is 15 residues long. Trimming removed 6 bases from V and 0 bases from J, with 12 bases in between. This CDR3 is CASSWDIPSNQPQHF. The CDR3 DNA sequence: TGTGCCAGTAGCTGGGACATCCCTAGCAATCAGCCCCAGCATTTT.

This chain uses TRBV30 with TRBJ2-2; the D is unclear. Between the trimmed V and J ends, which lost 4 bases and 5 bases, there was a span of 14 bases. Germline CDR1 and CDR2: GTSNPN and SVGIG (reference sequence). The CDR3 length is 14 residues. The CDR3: CAWNRLDLTGELFF. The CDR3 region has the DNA TGTGCCTGGAATCGACTCGACCTAACCGGGGAGCTGTTTTTT.

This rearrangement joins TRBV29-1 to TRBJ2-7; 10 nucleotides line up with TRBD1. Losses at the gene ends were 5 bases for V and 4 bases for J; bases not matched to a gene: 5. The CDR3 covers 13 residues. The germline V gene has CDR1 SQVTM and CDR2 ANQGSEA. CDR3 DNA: TGCAGCGTTACAGGACAGGGGGTTTACGAGCAGTACTTC. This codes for CSVTGQGVYEQYF.

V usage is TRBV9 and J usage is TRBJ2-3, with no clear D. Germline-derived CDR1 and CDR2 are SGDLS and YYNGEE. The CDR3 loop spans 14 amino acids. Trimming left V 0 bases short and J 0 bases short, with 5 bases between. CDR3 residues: CASSVAQSTDTQYF. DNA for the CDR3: TGTGCCAGCAGCGTAGCTCAAAGCACAGATACGCAGTATTTT.

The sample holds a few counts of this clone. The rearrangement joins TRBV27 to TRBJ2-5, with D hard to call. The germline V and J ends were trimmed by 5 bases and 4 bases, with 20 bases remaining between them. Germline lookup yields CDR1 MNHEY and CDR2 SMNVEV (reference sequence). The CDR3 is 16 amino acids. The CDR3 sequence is CASSPQSSRTGETQYF. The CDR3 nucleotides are TGTGCCAGCAGTCCCCAATCTTCAAGAACGGGAGAGACCCAGTACTTC.

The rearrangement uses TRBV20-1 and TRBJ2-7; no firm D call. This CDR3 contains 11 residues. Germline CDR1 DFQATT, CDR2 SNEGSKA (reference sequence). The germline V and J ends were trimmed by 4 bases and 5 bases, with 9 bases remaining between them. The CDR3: CSAKLAHEQYF. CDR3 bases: TGCAGTGCTAAGTTAGCCCACGAGCAGTACTTC.

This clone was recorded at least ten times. CDR3 sequence: CASSQGFFSGSGAWNEQFF. In nucleotides, the CDR3 is TGTGCCAGCAGCCAAGGCTTCTTTTCCGGGAGCGGGGCCTGGAATGAGCAGTTCTTC. V usage is TRBV14 and J usage is TRBJ2-1; 7 bases match TRBD2. Unmatched junction bases numbered 19, after V lost 1 base and J lost 7 bases. The CDR3 length is 19 residues. Germline V gene data show CDR1 as SGHDN and CDR2 as FVKESK.

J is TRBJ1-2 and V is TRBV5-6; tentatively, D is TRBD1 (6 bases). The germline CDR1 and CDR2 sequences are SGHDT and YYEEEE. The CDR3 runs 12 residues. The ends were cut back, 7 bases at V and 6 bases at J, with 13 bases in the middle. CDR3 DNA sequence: TGTGCCAGCGACTCGGGGGCGGATGGCTACACCTTC. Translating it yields CASDSGADGYTF.

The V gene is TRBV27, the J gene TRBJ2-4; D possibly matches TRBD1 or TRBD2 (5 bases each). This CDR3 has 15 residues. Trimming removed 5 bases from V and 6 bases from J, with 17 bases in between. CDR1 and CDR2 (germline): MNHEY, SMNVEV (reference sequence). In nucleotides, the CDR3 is TGTGCCAGCAGTCTTGCCTCGGGACGGGGAAACATTCAGTACTTC. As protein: CASSLASGRGNIQYF.

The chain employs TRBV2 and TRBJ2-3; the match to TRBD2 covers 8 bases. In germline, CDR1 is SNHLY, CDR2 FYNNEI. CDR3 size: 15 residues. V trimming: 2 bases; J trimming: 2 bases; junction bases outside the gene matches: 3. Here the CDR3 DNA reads TGTGCCAGCAGTGAACGGACTAGCCACACAGATACGCAGTATTTT. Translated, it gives CASSERTSHTDTQYF.

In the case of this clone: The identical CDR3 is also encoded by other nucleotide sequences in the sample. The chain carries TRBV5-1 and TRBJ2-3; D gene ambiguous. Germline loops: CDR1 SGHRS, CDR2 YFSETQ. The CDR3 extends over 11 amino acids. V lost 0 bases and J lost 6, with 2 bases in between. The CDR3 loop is CASSLGDTQYF. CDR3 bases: TGCGCCAGCAGCTTGGGGGATACGCAGTATTTT.

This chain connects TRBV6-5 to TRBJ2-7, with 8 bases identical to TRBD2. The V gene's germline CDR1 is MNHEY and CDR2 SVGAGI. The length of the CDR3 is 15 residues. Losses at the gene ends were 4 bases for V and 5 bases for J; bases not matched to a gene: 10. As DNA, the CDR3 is TGTGCCAGCAGTTCTCCTTCGAGCGGGGGCAACGAGCAGTACTTC. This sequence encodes CASSSPSSGGNEQYF.

CDR3 residues: CASSLATTQSWGYEQYF. The CDR3 bases are TGTGCCAGCAGCTTAGCCACAACGCAGAGCTGGGGATACGAGCAGTACTTC. V gene TRBV11-2 combines with J gene TRBJ2-7; no firm D call. V was shortened by 1 base and J by 4 bases, with 20 bases between the two germline ends. Germline CDR1 is SGHAT and CDR2 is FQNNGV. The length of the CDR3 is 17 residues.

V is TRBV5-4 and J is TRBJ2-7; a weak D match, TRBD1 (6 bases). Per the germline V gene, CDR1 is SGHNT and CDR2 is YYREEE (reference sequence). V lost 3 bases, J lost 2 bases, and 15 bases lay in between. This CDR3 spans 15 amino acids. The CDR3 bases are TGTGCCAGCAGCTCCTCCCGGGACAATACCTACGAGCAGTACTTC. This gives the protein CASSSSRDNTYEQYF.

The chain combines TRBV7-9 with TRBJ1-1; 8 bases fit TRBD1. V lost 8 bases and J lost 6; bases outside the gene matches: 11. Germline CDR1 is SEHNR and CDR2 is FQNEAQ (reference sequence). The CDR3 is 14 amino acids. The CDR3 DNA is TGTGCCAGCGTGCAGGGGGCGGAAGGTCCTGAAGCTTTCTTT. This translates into CASVQGAEGPEAFF.

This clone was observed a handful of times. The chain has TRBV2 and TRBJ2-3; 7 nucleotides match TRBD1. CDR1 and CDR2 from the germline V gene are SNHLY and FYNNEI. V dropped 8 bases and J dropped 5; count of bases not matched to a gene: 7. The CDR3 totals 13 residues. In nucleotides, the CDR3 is TGTGCCAGCGATGACAGGGTTGAAGATACGCAGTATTTT. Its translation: CASDDRVEDTQYF.

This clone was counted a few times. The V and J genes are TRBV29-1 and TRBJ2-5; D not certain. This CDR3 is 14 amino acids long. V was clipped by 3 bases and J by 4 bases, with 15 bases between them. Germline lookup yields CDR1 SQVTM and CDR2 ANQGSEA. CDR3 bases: TGCAGCGTTGACCCCCGGCAGGTTGGAGAGACCCAGTACTTC. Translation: CSVDPRQVGETQYF.